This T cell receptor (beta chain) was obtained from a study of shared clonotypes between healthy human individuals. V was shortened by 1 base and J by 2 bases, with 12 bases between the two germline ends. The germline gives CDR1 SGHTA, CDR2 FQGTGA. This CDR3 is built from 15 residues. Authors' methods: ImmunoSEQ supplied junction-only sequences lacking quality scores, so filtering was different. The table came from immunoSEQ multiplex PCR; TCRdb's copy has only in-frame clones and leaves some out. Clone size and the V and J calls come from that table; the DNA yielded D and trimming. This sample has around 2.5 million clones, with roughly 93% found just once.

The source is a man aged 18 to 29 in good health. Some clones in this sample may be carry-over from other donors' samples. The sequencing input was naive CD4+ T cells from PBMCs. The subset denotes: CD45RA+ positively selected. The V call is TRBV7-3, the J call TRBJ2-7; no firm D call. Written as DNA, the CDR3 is TGTGCCAGCAGCTTAAAAGGCGGAAAGGCCTACGAGCAGTACTTC. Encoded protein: CASSLKGGKAYEQYF.